This T cell receptor (beta chain) was identified in a study of cytomegalovirus exposure and HLA in healthy donors. Study at large: From HLA-typed donors, an early data release held roughly 80 million unique TCRs. Overall study findings and caveats: In a later analysis, CMV-associated beta chains were mostly HLA-associated, it appeared.

It was with 60 Vbeta and 13 Jbeta primers that the PCR ran. The table came from immunoSEQ multiplex PCR; TCRdb's copy has only in-frame clones and leaves some out. This table holds about 190,000 clones, about 84% found once. A note on this clone: Its matching antigen is unknown.

The junction had 7 bases not matched to a gene; V was cut back by 0 bases and J by 3 bases. CDR1 and CDR2 from the germline V gene are LGHNA and YNFKEQ. The CDR3 consists of 17 residues. This chain joins TRBV4-2 and TRBJ2-1; 8 bases agree with TRBD2. The specimen was PBMCs. This sequence was found in a woman under 40 in good health and CMV-seropositive. The CDR3 nucleotides read TGTGCCAGCAGCCAAGATCAGATGAGCGGGAGCTACAATGAGCAGTTCTTC. This encodes CASSQDQMSGSYNEQFF.